This TCR beta chain was sequenced in a study of long-term antiretroviral therapy in people with HIV. Points from the study as a whole: Clones that had undergone expansion before ART dominated the repertoire at all time points.

V shed 5 bases and J shed 5 bases, with 19 bases lying between them. This CDR3 has 15 residues. Germline V CDR1 and CDR2: MDHEN, SYDVKM. From each donor, at least one pre-ART PBMC sample and at least two post-ART PBMC samples were obtained. They ran version v3.0 of the immunoSEQ assay at survey level. Using immunoSEQ multiplex PCR, the repertoire was profiled, and TCRdb retains in-frame clones only, with some absent. In the table there are fewer than 45,000 clones, approximately 80% of which are singletons. Comments on this clone: Its antigen is not known.

The specimen comprised unsorted PBMCs, sampled 3.4 years after starting antiretroviral therapy. V is TRBV28 and J is TRBJ2-7, with D tentatively TRBD2 (6 bases). The TCR was taken from a man under 40 with HIV. The CDR3 here is CASSAPRGGGDEQYF. In DNA form, the CDR3 reads TGTGCCAGCAGTGCACCGAGGGGTGGAGGGGACGAGCAGTACTTC.